In its sample, the clone carrying this T cell receptor beta chain was seen a few times. Its antigen remains unknown. Investigators reverse transcribed all isolated RNA, so they sequenced expressed TCRB transcripts. Profiling relied on immunoSEQ multiplex PCR, and the TCRdb table lists in-frame clones only, not all of them. The data show approximately 170,000 clones, 63% seen once. The data were taken from a study of beta chain features in type 1 diabetes. Isolation of CD4+ naive, central memory, regulatory and stem cell-like memory cells was achieved by sorting via CD45RO/CCR7/CD25/CD127/CD95/CD27. The study, taken as a whole, reports: Patients' naive, central memory and Treg TCRB repertoires seemed closer to one another than those of healthy donors. Shortening that was moderate but significant affected the TCRB CDR3s of Type 1 diabetes patients in all four CD4+ subsets.

The ends were cut back, 3 bases at V and 2 bases at J, with 10 bases in the middle. Germline V gene sequence: CDR1 SQVTM, CDR2 ANQGSEA. The CDR3 extends over 14 amino acids. The receptor was derived from a man younger than 40 with type 1 diabetes. The chain is built from TRBV29-1 and TRBJ2-2, with D uncertain. Material for sequencing was naive CD4+ T cells from blood. The CDR3 loop is CSVESRYNTGELFF. The DNA of the CDR3 is TGCAGCGTTGAGTCTCGGTATAACACCGGGGAGCTGTTTTTT.